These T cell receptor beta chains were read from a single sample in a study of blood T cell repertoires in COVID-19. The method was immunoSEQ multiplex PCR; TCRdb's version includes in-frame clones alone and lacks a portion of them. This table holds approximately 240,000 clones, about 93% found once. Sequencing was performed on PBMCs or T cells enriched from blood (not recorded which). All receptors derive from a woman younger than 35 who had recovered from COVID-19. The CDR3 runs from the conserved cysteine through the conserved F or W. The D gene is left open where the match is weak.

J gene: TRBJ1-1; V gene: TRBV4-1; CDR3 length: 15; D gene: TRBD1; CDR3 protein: CASSQGIGGYTEAFF
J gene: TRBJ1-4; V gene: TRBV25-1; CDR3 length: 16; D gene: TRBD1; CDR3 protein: CASKKGQGVIGEKLFF
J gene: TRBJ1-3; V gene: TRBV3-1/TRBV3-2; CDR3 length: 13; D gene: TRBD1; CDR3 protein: CASSRDRGAVVYF
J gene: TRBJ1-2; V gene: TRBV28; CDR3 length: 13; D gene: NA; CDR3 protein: CASSFAGKDGYTF
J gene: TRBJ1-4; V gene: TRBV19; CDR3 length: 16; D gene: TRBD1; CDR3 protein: CASSKLSSGGYEKLFF
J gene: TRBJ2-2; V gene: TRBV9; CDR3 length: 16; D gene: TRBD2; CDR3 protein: CASTRGVAGNNGELFF
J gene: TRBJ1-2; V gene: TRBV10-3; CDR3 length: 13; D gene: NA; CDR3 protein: CAISESTGYGYTF
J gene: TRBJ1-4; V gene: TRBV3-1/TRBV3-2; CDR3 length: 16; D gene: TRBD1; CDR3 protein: CASSQETGAGYEKLFF
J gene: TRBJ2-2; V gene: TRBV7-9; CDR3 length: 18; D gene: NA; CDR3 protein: CASSLQSSRFSNTGELFF
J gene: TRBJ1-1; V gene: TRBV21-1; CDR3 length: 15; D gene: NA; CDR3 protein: CASSKVGQPNTEAFF
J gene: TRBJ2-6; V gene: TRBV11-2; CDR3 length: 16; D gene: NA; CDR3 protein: CASSFLQGSGANVLTF
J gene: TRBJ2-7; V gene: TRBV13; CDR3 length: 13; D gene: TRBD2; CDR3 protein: CASSFQTSNEQYF
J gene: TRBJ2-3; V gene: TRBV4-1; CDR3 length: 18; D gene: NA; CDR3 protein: CASSQLKAGIKIPDTQYF
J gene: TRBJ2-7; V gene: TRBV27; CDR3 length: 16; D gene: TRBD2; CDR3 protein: CASSLEGSGAYYEQYF
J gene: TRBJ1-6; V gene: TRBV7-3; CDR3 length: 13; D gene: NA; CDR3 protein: CASSFQANSPLHF
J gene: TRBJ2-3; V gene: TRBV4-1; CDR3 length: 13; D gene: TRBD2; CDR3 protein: CASSQGGRDTQYF
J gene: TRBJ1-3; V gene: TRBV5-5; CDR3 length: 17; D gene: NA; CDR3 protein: CASSLQIGGISGNTIYF
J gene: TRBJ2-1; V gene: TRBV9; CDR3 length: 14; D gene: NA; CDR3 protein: CASNKGLGNNEQFF
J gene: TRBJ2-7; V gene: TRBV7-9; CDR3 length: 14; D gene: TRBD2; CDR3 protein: CASSLVGGSYEQYF
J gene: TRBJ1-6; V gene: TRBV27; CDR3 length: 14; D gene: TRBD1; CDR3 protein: CASRAGQGSSPLHF
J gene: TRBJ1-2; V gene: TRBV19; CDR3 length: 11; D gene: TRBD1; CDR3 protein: CATGQNYGYTF
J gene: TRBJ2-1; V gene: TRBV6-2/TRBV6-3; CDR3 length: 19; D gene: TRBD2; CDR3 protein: CASSYDPSGGLSSYNEQFF
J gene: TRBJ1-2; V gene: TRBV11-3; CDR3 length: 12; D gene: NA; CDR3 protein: CASSTGIYGYTF
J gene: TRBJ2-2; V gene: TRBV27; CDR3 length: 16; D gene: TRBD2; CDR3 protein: CASSSGLVGSTGELFF
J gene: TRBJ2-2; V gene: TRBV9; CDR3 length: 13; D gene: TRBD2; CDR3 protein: CASGREGPGELFF
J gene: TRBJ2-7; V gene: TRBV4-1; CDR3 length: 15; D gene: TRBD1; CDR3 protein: CASSQGQGQVYEQYF
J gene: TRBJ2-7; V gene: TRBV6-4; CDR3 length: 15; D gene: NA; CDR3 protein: CASCSRRLRSYEQYF
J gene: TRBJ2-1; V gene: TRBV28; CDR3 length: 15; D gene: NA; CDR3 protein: CASSLSLDTYNEQFF
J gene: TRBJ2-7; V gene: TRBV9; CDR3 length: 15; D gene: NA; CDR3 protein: CASSVSDRPSYEQYF
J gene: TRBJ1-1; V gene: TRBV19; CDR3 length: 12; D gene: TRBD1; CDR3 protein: CASSKRTGGAFF
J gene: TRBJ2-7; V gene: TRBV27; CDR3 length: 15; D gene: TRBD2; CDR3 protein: CASNPTSGSSYEQYF
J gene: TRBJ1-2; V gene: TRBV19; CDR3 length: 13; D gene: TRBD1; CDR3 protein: CASSIQGDYGYTF
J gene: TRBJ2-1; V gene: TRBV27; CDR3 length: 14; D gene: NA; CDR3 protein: CASSPPGTWDEQFF
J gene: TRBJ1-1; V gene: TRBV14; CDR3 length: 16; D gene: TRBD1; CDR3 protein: CASSPGQEARGTEAFF
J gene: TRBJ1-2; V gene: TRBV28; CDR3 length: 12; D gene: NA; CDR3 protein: CASQGTVYGYTF
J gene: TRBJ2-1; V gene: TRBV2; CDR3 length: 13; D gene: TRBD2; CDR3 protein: CASSGLAGAEQFF
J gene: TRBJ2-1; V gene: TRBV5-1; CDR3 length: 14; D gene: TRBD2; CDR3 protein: CASSSRTSGAEQFF
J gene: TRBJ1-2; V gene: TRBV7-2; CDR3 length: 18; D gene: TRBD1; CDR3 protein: CASSLPLTGISSDYGYTF
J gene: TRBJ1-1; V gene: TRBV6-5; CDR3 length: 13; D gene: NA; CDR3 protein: CASSRTANTEAFF
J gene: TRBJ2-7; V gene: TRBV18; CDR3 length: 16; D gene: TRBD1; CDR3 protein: CASSPDHRGRSYEQYF
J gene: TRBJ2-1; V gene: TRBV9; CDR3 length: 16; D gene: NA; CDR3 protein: CASSLRRESSYNEQFF
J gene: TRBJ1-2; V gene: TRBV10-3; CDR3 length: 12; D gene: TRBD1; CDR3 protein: CATGTGMYGYTF
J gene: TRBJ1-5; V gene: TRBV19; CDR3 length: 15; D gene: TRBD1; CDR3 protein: CASRSRDRVYQPQHF